A single sample gave rise to the 19 T cell receptor beta chains below, sequenced in a study of T cell responses to AZD1222 COVID-19 vaccine (dated by TCRdb to the early 2020s). Libraries were constructed by the immunoSEQ multiplex PCR assay. The immuneACCESS repertoire file appears here via TCRdb, limited to in-frame rearrangements. These files lack a portion of the clones; in checked studies, under half of the deficit traces to unresolved V genes, and the cause of the others is not known. The sample records roughly 150,000 clones, over 80% of which are singletons. The ten largest clones add up to approximately 2% of the sample. What the time point label conveys for this sample: baseline before first vaccination. Material: peripheral blood, obtained on day 0 of AZD1222 vaccination. Receptors originate from an adult in good health.

V usage is TRBV5-4 and J usage is TRBJ1-5, with 7 positions matching TRBD1. Germline loops: CDR1 SGHNT, CDR2 YYREEE (reference sequence). The V gene end was trimmed by 2 bases and the J gene end by 2 bases; junction bases not matched to a gene: 10. CDR3 length equals 17 residues. The CDR3 loop is CASSFGHRGVRNQPQHF. The CDR3 DNA reads TGTGCCAGCAGCTTTGGACACAGGGGCGTTCGCAATCAGCCCCAGCATTTT.

A note on this clone: This sample includes further DNA sequences coding for the same CDR3. The rearrangement links TRBV5-4 to TRBJ1-1, with TRBD1 identical over 7 bases. Germline V gene lookup returns CDR1 SGHNT and CDR2 YYREEE (reference sequence). This CDR3 is built from 14 residues. V shed 0 bases, J shed 1 base, and the junction held 0 bases outside the gene matches. The CDR3 region has the DNA TGTGCCAGCAGCTTGGACAGGGGGAACACTGAAGCTTTCTTT. Its translation: CASSLDRGNTEAFF.

This sequence joins TRBV5-4 and TRBJ1-2; maybe TRBD1 (6 bases). CDR3 length equals 15 residues. Germline assignment: CDR1 SGHNT and CDR2 YYREEE (reference sequence). Trimming removed 0 bases from V and 5 bases from J, with 14 bases in between. In DNA form, the CDR3 reads TGTGCCAGCAGCTTGGGGAAGGGGGGATTTTATGGCTACACCTTC. This codes for CASSLGKGGFYGYTF.

V is TRBV5-1 and J is TRBJ1-4; D remains unclear. Germline V CDR1 and CDR2: SGHRS, YFSETQ. Trimming took 4 bases from V and 4 from J, leaving 8 bases between them. This CDR3 is built from 13 residues. CDR3: CASSLLINEKLFF. The CDR3 DNA reads as TGCGCCAGCAGCCTCCTCATTAATGAAAAACTGTTTTTT.

This clone was picked up one time. The chain uses TRBV6-2 or TRBV6-3 and TRBJ1-1; D is perhaps TRBD1 (6 bases). V was trimmed by 5 bases and J by 5 bases, leaving 18 bases between them. The CDR3 is 15 amino acids. CDR1 is MNHEY, CDR2 SVGEGT, per germline. This CDR3 is CASSTFTRGTTEAFF. CDR3 bases: TGTGCCAGCAGTACCTTTACCAGGGGAACGACTGAAGCTTTCTTT.

The V call is TRBV12-3 or TRBV12-4, the J call TRBJ1-1, with D hard to call. The V end lost 10 bases, the J end lost 4 bases, and 16 bases lay between the germline ends. The CDR3 totals 13 residues. The CDR3 DNA reads TGTGCCACACTAGGGTTAGTGGGCACTGAAGCTTTCTTT. Translated: CATLGLVGTEAFF.

The V call is TRBV15, the J call TRBJ1-6; TRBD1 is a possible D gene (6 bases). Germline assignment: CDR1 LNHNV and CDR2 YYDKDF (reference sequence). The CDR3 is 16 amino acids. Trimming stripped 0 bases from V and 5 bases from J, with 11 bases between. CDR3 loop: CATSRDQGYDNSPLHF. The CDR3 coding sequence is TGTGCCACCAGCAGAGATCAGGGGTACGATAATTCACCCCTCCACTTT.

The chain employs TRBV28 and TRBJ1-2, with D perhaps matching TRBD1 (5 bases). Germline CDR1 is MDHEN and CDR2 is SYDVKM. CDR3 length equals 14 residues. V lost 5 bases and J lost 7, with 17 bases in between. The CDR3 here is CASSRGGGSGGYTF. The CDR3 DNA reads as TGTGCCAGCAGTCGTGGCGGGGGATCGGGTGGCTACACCTTC.

The chain has TRBV19 and TRBJ1-2; the match to TRBD1 covers 11 bases. Germline-derived CDR1 and CDR2 are LNHDA and SQIVND (reference sequence). The length of the CDR3 is 15 residues. The ends lost 7 bases at V and 8 bases at J; junction bases unmatched: 12. CDR3 bases: TGTGCCAGTACCCCGAATGGACAGGGGGCATCCGGCTACACCTTC. Protein: CASTPNGQGASGYTF.

This clone was observed a single time. The chain employs TRBV9 and TRBJ1-5; D is uncertain. The V and J ends lost 0 bases and 6 bases respectively, with 7 bases between them. CDR3 length: 13 amino acids. CDR1 and CDR2 from the germline V gene are SGDLS and YYNGEE. The CDR3 protein is CASSVDTAQPQHF. The DNA for the CDR3 is TGTGCCAGCAGCGTAGATACGGCTCAGCCCCAGCATTTT. The variable domain in full, completed from reference TRBV9 and TRBJ1-5, reads DSGVTQTPKHLITATGQRVTLRCSPRSGDLSVYWYQQSLDQGLQFLIQYYNGEERAKGNILERFSAQQFPDLHSELNLSSLELGDSALYFCASSVDTAQPQHFGDGTRLSIL.

Only a few counts were recorded for this clone. The V call is TRBV6-2 or TRBV6-3, the J call TRBJ1-2; D is uncertain. The germline V and J ends were trimmed by 5 bases and 8 bases, with 21 bases remaining between them. Germline V CDR1 and CDR2: MNHEY, SVGEGT. The CDR3 contains 15 residues. In DNA, the CDR3 is TGTGCCAGCAGTGACCGCCTAGAGGGAGTCCGCGGCTACACCTTC. It codes for CASSDRLEGVRGYTF.

The V and J genes are TRBV7-9 and TRBJ1-2; D gene uncertain. The CDR3 runs 14 residues. CDR1 is SEHNR and CDR2 is FQNEAQ in the germline V gene (reference sequence). With 5 bases removed from V and 7 bases from J, the gap between germline ends came to 17 bases. The CDR3 sequence: CASSLGEGMGGYTF. In nucleotides, the CDR3 is TGTGCCAGCAGCCTCGGCGAAGGGATGGGTGGCTACACCTTC. Variable domain in full (rest from reference TRBV7-9 and TRBJ1-2): DTGVSQNPRHKITKRGQNVTFRCDPISEHNRLYWYRQTLGQGPEFLTYFQNEAQLEKSRLLSDRFSAERPKGSFSTLEIQRTEQGDSAMYLCASSLGEGMGGYTFGSGTRLTVV.

The J gene is TRBJ2-7, the V gene TRBV5-1; TRBD1 matches 10 bases. Germline trimming cut 5 bases from V and 2 bases from J; bases unmatched to any gene: 7. The CDR3 is made up of 15 amino acids. Germline V gene sequence: CDR1 SGHRS, CDR2 YFSETQ. The CDR3 region has the DNA TGCGCCAGCAGTCAGAGACAGGGGGCTCCCTACGAGCAGTACTTC. This translates into CASSQRQGAPYEQYF. Filled out from reference TRBV5-1 and TRBJ2-7, the complete variable domain reads KAGVTQTPRYLIKTRGQQVTLSCSPISGHRSVSWYQQTPGQGLQFLFEYFSETQRNKGNFPGRFSGRQFSNSRSEMNVSTLELGDSALYLCASSQRQGAPYEQYFGPGTRLTVT.

This chain links TRBV7-2 with TRBJ1-2; D is possibly TRBD1 (5 bases). This CDR3 region has 13 residues. With 1 base removed from V and 8 bases from J, the gap between germline ends came to 11 bases. The V gene's germline CDR1 is SGHTA and CDR2 FQGNSA. CDR3 sequence (DNA): TGTGCCAGCAGCTTAGAACCAGGGCGAGGCTACACCTTC. It is translated as CASSLEPGRGYTF.

In its sample, this clone was seen once. The chain couples TRBV6-5 to TRBJ1-1; D gene ambiguous. The CDR3 is 15 amino acids. Germline loops: CDR1 MNHEY, CDR2 SVGAGI. Trimming cost V 6 bases and J 5 bases, with 19 bases left between them. The CDR3 coding sequence is TGTGCCAGCAGCGCTCTACCCCATACCGGGACTGAAGCTTTCTTT. Translation gives CASSALPHTGTEAFF.

The chain is built from TRBV6-5 and TRBJ2-7; 10 bases match TRBD2. Germline CDR1 reads MNHEY; CDR2 reads SVGAGI. V lost 1 base and J lost 0; bases outside the gene matches: 3. The CDR3 spans 16 residues. As DNA, the CDR3 is TGTGCCAGCAGTTACTTTAGCGGGAGGAGCTCCTACGAGCAGTACTTC. Amino acid sequence: CASSYFSGRSSYEQYF.

The chain is built from TRBV28 and TRBJ2-3, with 10 positions matching TRBD2. Germline V gives CDR1 MDHEN, CDR2 SYDVKM. This CDR3 has 16 amino acids. V trimming: 8 bases; J trimming: 0 bases; junction bases outside the gene matches: 8. The CDR3 is CASVASGSPSTDTQYF. Written as DNA, the CDR3 is TGTGCCAGCGTTGCTAGCGGGAGCCCAAGCACAGATACGCAGTATTTT.

V gene TRBV6-5 combines with J gene TRBJ2-7, with 10 positions matching TRBD2. The CDR3 has 14 residues. Germline-derived CDR1 and CDR2 are MNHEY and SVGAGI. Losses at the gene ends were 8 bases for V and 2 bases for J; bases not matched to a gene: 6. The CDR3 DNA sequence: TGTGCCAGCCGCGGACTAGCGGATACCTACGAGCAGTACTTC. It codes for CASRGLADTYEQYF.

This clone is a singleton in its sample. The rearrangement joins TRBV4-1 to TRBJ2-3; weak D call: TRBD2 (6 bases). Trimming removed 1 base from V and 4 bases from J, with 9 bases in between. The CDR3 totals 14 residues. Per the germline V gene, CDR1 is MGHRA and CDR2 is YSYEKL. CDR3 amino acids: CASSQVGEADTQYF. CDR3 DNA sequence: TGCGCCAGCAGCCAAGTCGGGGAGGCAGATACGCAGTATTTT.